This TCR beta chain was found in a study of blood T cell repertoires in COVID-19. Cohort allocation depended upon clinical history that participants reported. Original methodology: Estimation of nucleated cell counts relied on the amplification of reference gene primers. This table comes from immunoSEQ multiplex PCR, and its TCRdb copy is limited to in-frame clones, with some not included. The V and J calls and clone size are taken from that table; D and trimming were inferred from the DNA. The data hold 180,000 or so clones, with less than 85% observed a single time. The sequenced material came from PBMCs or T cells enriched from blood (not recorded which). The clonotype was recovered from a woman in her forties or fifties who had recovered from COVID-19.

CDR3 region: CASSYGGRVDTEAFF. CDR3 nucleotides: TGTGCCAGCAGTTACGGGGGCAGGGTGGACACTGAAGCTTTCTTT. The V call is TRBV6-5, the J call TRBJ1-1, with a possible D match to TRBD1 (6 bases). The CDR3 runs to 15 residues. Germline CDR1 and CDR2: MNHEY and SVGAGI. V shed 2 bases and J shed 3 bases, with 13 bases lying between them.